The next 4 T cell receptor beta chains were all read from a single sample in a study of blood T cells in healthy people across ages (dated by TCRdb to 2014 to 2015). Library generation was performed with 5' RACE. Sequencing was carried out with an Illumina HiSeq 2500. A second about 6 to 11 cycle PCR used a sample-barcoded 5' primer and a J-beta primer mix. Starting from the raw public reads, TCRdb applied fastp trimming at Q25, assembled clones with MiXCR and retained in-frame beta chains. Rows merge per CDR3 protein into single entries with the most common DNA and genes. This sample is represented by about 730,000 distinct CDR3 sequences; approximately 43% of them were singletons. In total, the top ten clones hold approximately 22% of the sample. What was sequenced was blood. The source of these receptors is a woman aged 55-75 years in good health.

This clonotype was observed a few times. This chain links TRBV12-3 or TRBV12-4 with TRBJ2-7; 9 bases are a match to TRBD2. V dropped 6 bases and J dropped 0; count of bases not matched to a gene: 3. The CDR3 sequence is 14 residues long. Here the CDR3 reads CASSVLAGSYEQYF. The CDR3 DNA is TGTGCCAGCAGCGTACTAGCGGGCTCCTACGAGCAGTACTTC.

The chain carries TRBV3-1 and TRBJ2-7; possibly TRBD1 for D (5 bases). The CDR3 is 13 amino acids. Germline V CDR1 and CDR2: LGHDT, YNNKEL (reference sequence). V was clipped by 1 base and J by 6 bases, with 10 bases between them. For the CDR3, the DNA is TGTGCCAGCAGCCAAGTTATCCAGGGCGAGCAGTACTTC. Translated: CASSQVIQGEQYF.

The chain employs TRBV6-2 or TRBV6-3 and TRBJ1-5; TRBD1 is a possible D gene (5 bases). This CDR3 comprises 16 residues. The V end was cut by 5 bases, the J end by 4 bases, with 18 bases between. Germline assignment: CDR1 MNHEY and CDR2 SVGEGT. Here the CDR3 reads CASSGTVPRGNQPQHF. The CDR3 nucleotides read TGTGCCAGCAGTGGAACAGTCCCCCGGGGGAATCAGCCCCAGCATTTT.

The chain carries TRBV6-1 and TRBJ1-2; unclear D gene. V shed 6 bases and J shed 8 bases, with 19 bases lying between them. The germline V gene has CDR1 MNHNS and CDR2 SASEGT. This CDR3 is 14 amino acids long. The CDR3 spells CASRIQTRVLGYTF. CDR3 coding DNA: TGTGCCAGCAGGATACAGACACGAGTGTTGGGCTACACCTTC.